Listed here is a single TCR beta chain. This entry is derived from a study of cytomegalovirus exposure and HLA in healthy donors. This CDR3 comprises 13 residues. The primer mix had 60 Vbeta and 13 Jbeta primers. Method: immunoSEQ multiplex PCR; TCRdb's copy keeps in-frame clones and lacks some. The sample records about 130,000 clones, around 82% being singletons. J is TRBJ1-1 and V is TRBV21-1; TRBD1, the table's D call, lacks a check against the DNA. TRBV21-1 is noted as a pseudogene. The material sequenced was PBMCs. The receptor was derived from a male donor in good health and CMV-seropositive. The CDR3 nucleotides read TGTGCCAGCAGCAAAGACAGGAACACTGAAGCTTTCTTT. This encodes CASSKDRNTEAFF.